A selection of T cell receptor beta chains follows, all from one sample in a study of neurological immune-mediated disorders. TCRdb analysed the 5' RACE reads with MiXCR anew, one entry per CDR3 protein. The sample carries more than 15,000 distinct CDR3 sequences, 3.5% recorded once. The sample consisted of CD8+ T cells from blood. The source is a woman aged 40-49 years in good health. Both conserved end residues are part of each CDR3. The order of the fields is V gene, D gene, clone size, J gene, CDR3 protein, CDR3 DNA. The D gene is left open where the match is weak. Clone size is not always given. Where it is, it says once, few, many or a class for expanded clones.

TRBV20-1	TRBD2	many	TRBJ2-1	CSGTSGRGYNEQFF	TGCAGTGGGACTAGCGGGAGGGGCTACAATGAGCAGTTCTTC
TRBV29-1	TRBD1	-	TRBJ1-2	CSVEVGTGGTGYTF	TGCAGCGTTGAAGTGGGGACAGGGGGGACTGGCTACACCTTC
TRBV28	-	many	TRBJ1-5	CASSSSDQRQQPQHF	-
TRBV7-2	-	many	TRBJ2-7	CAIGAGWGEQYF	TGTGCCATAGGGGCGGGGTGGGGCGAGCAGTACTTC
TRBV15	-	many	TRBJ2-2	CATSRADTGELFF	TGTGCCACCAGCAGAGCCGACACCGGGGAGCTGTTTTTT
TRBV19	TRBD1	-	TRBJ1-1	CASSPTGVEAFF	TGTGCCAGTAGCCCCACAGGGGTTGAAGCTTTCTTT
TRBV7-9	TRBD2	many	TRBJ2-3	CASSPRGLAGGDTQYF	TGTGCCAGCAGCCCACGGGGGCTAGCGGGAGGAGATACGCAGTATTTT
TRBV20-1	-	many	TRBJ1-6	CSALTGNNSPLHF	TGCAGTGCACTAACAGGGAATAATTCACCCCTCCACTTT
TRBV18	-	-	TRBJ1-2	CASSPSVNYGYTF	TGTGCCAGCTCACCGTCCGTTAACTATGGCTACACCTTC
TRBV5-5	TRBD1	many	TRBJ1-5	CASSPGTGMGSSNQPQHF	TGTGCCAGCAGCCCCGGGACAGGAATGGGCTCGAGCAATCAGCCCCAGCATTTT
TRBV20-1	-	many	TRBJ2-3	CSAPFPRGPDTQYF	TGCAGTGCTCCCTTCCCTAGGGGTCCAGATACGCAGTATTTT
TRBV29-1	-	many	TRBJ1-2	CSVATALGYGYTF	TGCAGCGTCGCGACAGCTTTGGGGTATGGCTACACCTTC
TRBV5-1	-	many	TRBJ2-3	CASSSSASWDTQYF	TGCGCCAGCAGCTCATCGGCTAGTTGGGATACGCAGTATTTT
TRBV5-1	TRBD2	many	TRBJ2-1	CASSLALAGVGNEQFF	TGCGCCAGCAGCTTGGCTTTAGCGGGAGTCGGTAATGAGCAGTTCTTC
TRBV28	TRBD1	many	TRBJ2-2	CASSPRQGYGAGELFF	TGTGCCAGCAGTCCCCGACAGGGTTATGGAGCCGGGGAGCTGTTTTTT
TRBV27	-	many	TRBJ2-3	CASSWVGTRTDTQYF	TGTGCCAGCAGTTGGGTAGGGACCCGCACAGATACGCAGTATTTT
TRBV20-1	TRBD2	many	TRBJ2-2	CSARTRQSLTWPGELFF	TGCAGTGCCCGGACTAGACAATCACTCACCTGGCCCGGGGAGCTGTTTTTT
TRBV5-5	-	many	TRBJ2-7	CASSLGRPRYEQYF	TGTGCCAGCAGCTTGGGACGACCCCGCTACGAGCAGTACTTC
TRBV27	-	many	TRBJ2-2	CASSLWRAGAELFF	TGTGCCAGCAGTTTATGGAGGGCAGGAGCGGAGCTGTTTTTT
TRBV25-1	-	many	TRBJ1-6	CASSEPGDNSPLHF	TGTGCCAGCAGTGAACCAGGGGACAATTCACCCCTCCACTTT
TRBV12-3/TRBV12-4	-	many	TRBJ1-5	CASSPGRYSNQPQHF	TGTGCCAGCAGTCCAGGTAGATATAGCAATCAGCCCCAGCATTTT
TRBV4-3	-	many	TRBJ2-2	CASSQDPRHPGELFF	TGCGCCAGCAGCCAAGATCCCAGGCACCCCGGGGAGCTGTTTTTT
TRBV29-1	TRBD2	many	TRBJ2-4	CSVVGTRENIQYF	TGCAGCGTTGTTGGGACTAGGGAAAACATTCAGTACTTC
TRBV28	-	many	TRBJ2-1	CASRLQGRVHNEQFF	TGTGCCAGCAGGTTACAGGGTAGGGTCCACAATGAGCAGTTCTTC
TRBV7-8	-	many	TRBJ2-5	CASSSIRWEADTSASQETQYF	TGTGCCAGCAGCTCGATTAGATGGGAAGCGGACACCTCCGCCAGCCAAGAGACCCAGTACTTC
TRBV28	-	many	TRBJ2-2	CASSSLGGGFTGELFF	TGTGCCAGCAGTTCTCTAGGCGGAGGATTCACCGGGGAGCTGTTTTTT
TRBV11-2	-	many	TRBJ2-1	CASSLVPKGPYNEQFF	TGTGCCAGCAGCTTAGTGCCTAAGGGCCCCTACAATGAGCAGTTCTTC
TRBV4-3	TRBD1	many	TRBJ1-5	CASSQTRTGGPPRPQHF	TGCGCCAGCAGCCAAACTAGGACAGGGGGCCCCCCGAGGCCCCAGCATTTT
TRBV11-2	-	many	TRBJ2-7	CASSLVGNKYEQYF	TGTGCCAGCAGCTTAGTAGGAAATAAATACGAGCAGTACTTC
TRBV12-3/TRBV12-4	TRBD2	many	TRBJ2-2	CASSPSIGTSGSSAGELFF	TGTGCCAGCAGTCCATCGATTGGGACTAGCGGGAGTAGCGCCGGGGAGCTGTTTTTT
TRBV6-5	-	many	TRBJ2-1	CASSYSGAGAFYNEQFF	TGTGCCAGCAGTTACTCGGGGGCGGGAGCCTTCTACAATGAGCAGTTCTTC
TRBV7-9	TRBD2	many	TRBJ2-5	CASSGSGRARETQYF	TGTGCCAGCAGCGGTAGCGGGAGGGCCCGGGAGACCCAGTACTTC
TRBV7-2	TRBD2	many	TRBJ2-3	CASSVPTSGTSTDTQYF	TGTGCCAGCAGCGTACCGACTAGCGGGACTAGCACAGATACGCAGTATTTT
TRBV5-1	-	many	TRBJ1-1	CASSLAGGRTEAFF	TGCGCCAGCAGCTTGGCCGGGGGGAGAACTGAAGCTTTCTTT
TRBV4-2	TRBD1	medium-sized	TRBJ2-2	CASSQFGTGNTGELFF	TGTGCCAGCAGCCAGTTCGGGACAGGGAACACCGGGGAGCTGTTTTTT
TRBV5-5	TRBD1	medium-sized	TRBJ1-5	CASSPDRGGQPQHF	TGTGCCAGCAGCCCGGACAGGGGAGGTCAGCCCCAGCATTTT
TRBV6-2/TRBV6-3	-	medium-sized	TRBJ2-6	CASSWDSGANVLTF	TGTGCCAGCAGTTGGGACTCTGGGGCCAACGTCCTGACTTTC
TRBV11-2	TRBD1	many	TRBJ1-3	CASSLRLGQGAGNTIYF	TGTGCCAGCAGCTTACGGCTCGGACAGGGGGCAGGAAACACCATATATTTT
TRBV7-7	TRBD1	few	TRBJ2-2	CASSPGQSSGELFF	TGTGCTAGCAGTCCGGGACAGAGCTCAGGGGAGCTGTTTTTT
TRBV20-1	-	-	TRBJ2-7	CSPGGLYEQYF	TGCAGTCCCGGGGGGCTCTACGAGCAGTACTTC
TRBV7-9	-	many	TRBJ1-1	CASSLGQNTEAFF	TGTGCCAGCAGCCTAGGCCAGAACACTGAAGCTTTCTTT